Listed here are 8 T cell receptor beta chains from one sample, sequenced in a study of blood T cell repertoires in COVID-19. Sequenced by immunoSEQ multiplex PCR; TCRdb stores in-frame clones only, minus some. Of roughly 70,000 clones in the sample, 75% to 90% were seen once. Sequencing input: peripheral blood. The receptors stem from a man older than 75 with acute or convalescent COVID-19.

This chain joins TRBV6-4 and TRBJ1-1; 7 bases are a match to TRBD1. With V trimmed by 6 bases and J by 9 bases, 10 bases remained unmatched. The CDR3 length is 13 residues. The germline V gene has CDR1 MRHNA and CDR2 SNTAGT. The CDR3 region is CASRQVETGKAFF. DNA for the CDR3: TGTGCCAGCAGGCAAGTTGAGACAGGGAAAGCTTTCTTT.

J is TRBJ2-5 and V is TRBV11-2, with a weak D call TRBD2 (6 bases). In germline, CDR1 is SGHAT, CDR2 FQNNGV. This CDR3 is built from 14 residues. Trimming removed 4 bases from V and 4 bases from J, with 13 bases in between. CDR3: CASSSYSGGETQYF. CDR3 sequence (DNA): TGTGCCAGCAGCTCATACTCCGGGGGAGAGACCCAGTACTTC.

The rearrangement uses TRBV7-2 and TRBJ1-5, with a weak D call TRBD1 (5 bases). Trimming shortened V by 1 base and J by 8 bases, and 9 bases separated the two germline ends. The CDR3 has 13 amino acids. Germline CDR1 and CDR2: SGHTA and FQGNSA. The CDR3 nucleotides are TGTGCCAGCAGCTTAGACGGGACTAAGCCCCAGCATTTT. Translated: CASSLDGTKPQHF.

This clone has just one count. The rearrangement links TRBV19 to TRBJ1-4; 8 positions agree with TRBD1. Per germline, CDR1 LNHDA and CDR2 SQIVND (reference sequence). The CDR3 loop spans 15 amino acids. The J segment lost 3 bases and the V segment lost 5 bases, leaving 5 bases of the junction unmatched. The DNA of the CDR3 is TGTGCCAGTAGTTTACCGGGACAGGCTAATGAAAAACTGTTTTTT. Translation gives CASSLPGQANEKLFF.

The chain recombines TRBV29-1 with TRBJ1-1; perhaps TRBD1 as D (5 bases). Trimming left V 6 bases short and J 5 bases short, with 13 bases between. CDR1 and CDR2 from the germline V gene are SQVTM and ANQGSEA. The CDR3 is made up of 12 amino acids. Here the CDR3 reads CSVTDLGTEAFF. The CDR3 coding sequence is TGCAGCGTGACAGACCTGGGGACTGAAGCTTTCTTT.

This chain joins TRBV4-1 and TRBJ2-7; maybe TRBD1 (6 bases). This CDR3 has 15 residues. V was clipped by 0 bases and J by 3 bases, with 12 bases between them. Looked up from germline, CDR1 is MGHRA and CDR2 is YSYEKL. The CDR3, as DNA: TGCGCCAGCAGCCAAGACGACAGGACGTACTACGAGCAGTACTTC. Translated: CASSQDDRTYYEQYF.

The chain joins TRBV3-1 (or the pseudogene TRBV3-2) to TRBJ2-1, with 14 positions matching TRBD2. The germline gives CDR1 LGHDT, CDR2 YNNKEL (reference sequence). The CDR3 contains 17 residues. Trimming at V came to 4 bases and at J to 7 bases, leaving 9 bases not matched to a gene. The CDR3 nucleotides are TGTGCCAGCAGCCCCCCCTGGACTAGCGGGGGGTATAATGAGCAGTTCTTC. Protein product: CASSPPWTSGGYNEQFF.

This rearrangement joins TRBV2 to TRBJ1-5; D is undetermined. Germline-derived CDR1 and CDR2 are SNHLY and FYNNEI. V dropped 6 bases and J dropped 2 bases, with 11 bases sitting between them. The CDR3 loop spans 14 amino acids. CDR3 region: CASREDGGNQPQHF. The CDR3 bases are TGTGCCAGCAGGGAGGATGGAGGCAATCAGCCCCAGCATTTT. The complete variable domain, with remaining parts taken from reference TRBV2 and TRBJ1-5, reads EPEVTQTPSHQVTQMGQEVILRCVPISNHLYFYWYRQILGQKVEFLVSFYNNEISEKSEIFDDQFSVERPDGSNFTLKIRSTKLEDSAMYFCASREDGGNQPQHFGDGTRLSIL.